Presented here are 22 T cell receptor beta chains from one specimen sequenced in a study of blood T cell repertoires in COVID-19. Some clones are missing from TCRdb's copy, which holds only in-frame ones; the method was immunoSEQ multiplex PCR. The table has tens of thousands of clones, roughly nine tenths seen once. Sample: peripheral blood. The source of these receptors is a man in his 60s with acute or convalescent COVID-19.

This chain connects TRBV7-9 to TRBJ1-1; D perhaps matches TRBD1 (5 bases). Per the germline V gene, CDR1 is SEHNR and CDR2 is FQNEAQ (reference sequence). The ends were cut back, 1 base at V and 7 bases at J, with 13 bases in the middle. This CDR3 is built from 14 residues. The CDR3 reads CASSLGAGPGEAFF. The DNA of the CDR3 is TGTGCCAGCAGCTTAGGTGCGGGGCCCGGTGAAGCTTTCTTT.

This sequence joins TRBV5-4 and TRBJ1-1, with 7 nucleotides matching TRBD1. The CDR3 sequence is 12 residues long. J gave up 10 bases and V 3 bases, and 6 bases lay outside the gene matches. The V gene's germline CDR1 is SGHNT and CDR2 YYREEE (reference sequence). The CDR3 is CASSSPGQPAFF. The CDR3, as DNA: TGTGCCAGCAGCTCCCCGGGACAGCCAGCTTTCTTT. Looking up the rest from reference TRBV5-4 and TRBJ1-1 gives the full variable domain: ETGVTQSPTHLIKTRGQQVTLRCSSQSGHNTVSWYQQALGQGPQFIFQYYREEENGRGNFPPRFSGLQFPNYSSELNVNALELDDSALYLCASSSPGQPAFFGQGTRLTVV.

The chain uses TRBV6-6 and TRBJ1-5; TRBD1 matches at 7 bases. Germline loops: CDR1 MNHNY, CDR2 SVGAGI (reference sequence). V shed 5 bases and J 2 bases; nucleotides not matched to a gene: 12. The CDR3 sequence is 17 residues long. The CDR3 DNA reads TGTGCCAGCAGTCGTTACTCTCCTACAGGGGGCAATCAGCCCCAGCATTTT. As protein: CASSRYSPTGGNQPQHF.

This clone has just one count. CDR3 in amino acids: CASNLKTGQPNSPLHF. CDR3 DNA: TGTGCCAGCAACCTAAAGACGGGACAGCCTAATTCACCCCTCCACTTT. The rearrangement uses TRBV3-1 (or the pseudogene TRBV3-2) and TRBJ1-6, with TRBD1 matching over 7 bases. V lost 7 bases and J lost 6; bases outside the gene matches: 12. Germline lookup yields CDR1 LGHDT and CDR2 YNNKEL (reference sequence). There are 16 residues in the CDR3.

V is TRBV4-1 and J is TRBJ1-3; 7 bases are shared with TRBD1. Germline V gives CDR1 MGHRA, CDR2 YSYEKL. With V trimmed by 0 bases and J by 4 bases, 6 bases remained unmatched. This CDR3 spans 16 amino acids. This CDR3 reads CASSQDEGAGGNTIYF. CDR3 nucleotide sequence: TGCGCCAGCAGCCAAGATGAGGGGGCTGGAGGAAACACCATATATTTT.

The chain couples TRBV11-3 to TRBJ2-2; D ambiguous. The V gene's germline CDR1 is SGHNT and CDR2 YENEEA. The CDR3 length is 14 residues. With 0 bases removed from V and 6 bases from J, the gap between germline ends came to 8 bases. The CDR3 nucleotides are TGTGCCAGCAGCTTAGAAGGCACAGCCGGGGAGCTGTTTTTT. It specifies CASSLEGTAGELFF.

CDR3 protein: CASRGMGVGNQPQHF. The CDR3 DNA is TGTGCCAGCAGGGGAATGGGAGTTGGAAATCAGCCCCAGCATTTT. The gene calls are TRBV2 and TRBJ1-5, with D unresolved. The length of the CDR3 is 15 residues. V lost 6 bases and J 4 bases, leaving 16 bases between the germline ends. Germline lookup yields CDR1 SNHLY and CDR2 FYNNEI.

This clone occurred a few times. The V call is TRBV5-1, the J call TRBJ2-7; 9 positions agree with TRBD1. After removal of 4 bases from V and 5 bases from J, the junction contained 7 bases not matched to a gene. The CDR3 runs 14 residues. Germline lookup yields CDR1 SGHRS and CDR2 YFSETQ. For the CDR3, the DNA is TGCGCCAGCAGCGGGGGGACAGGGCCTAACGAGCAGTACTTC. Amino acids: CASSGGTGPNEQYF.

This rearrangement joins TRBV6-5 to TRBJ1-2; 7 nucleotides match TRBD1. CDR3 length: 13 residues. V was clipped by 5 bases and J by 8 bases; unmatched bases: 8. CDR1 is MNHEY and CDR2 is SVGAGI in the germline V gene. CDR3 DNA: TGTGCCAGCAGTAGGGACAGCGAGAACGGCTACACCTTC. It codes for CASSRDSENGYTF.

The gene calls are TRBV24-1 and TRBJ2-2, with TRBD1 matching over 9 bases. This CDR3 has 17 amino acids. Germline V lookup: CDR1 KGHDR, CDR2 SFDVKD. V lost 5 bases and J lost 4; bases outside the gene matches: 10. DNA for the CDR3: TGTGCCACCAGTGCCCCTCGGGGGACAGGGATCACCGGGGAGCTGTTTTTT. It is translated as CATSAPRGTGITGELFF.

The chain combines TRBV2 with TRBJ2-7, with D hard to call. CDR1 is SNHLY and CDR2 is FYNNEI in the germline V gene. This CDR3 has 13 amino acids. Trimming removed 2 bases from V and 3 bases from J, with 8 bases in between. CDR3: CASSEHSSYEQYF. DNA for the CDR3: TGTGCCAGCAGTGAACATTCCAGCTACGAGCAGTACTTC.

Here the CDR3 DNA reads TGTGCCAGCAGTGACGCAGGACAGACCTACGAGCAGTACTTC. It translates to CASSDAGQTYEQYF. The chain has TRBV6-2 or TRBV6-3 and TRBJ2-7, with TRBD1 as a possible D gene (6 bases). Per germline, CDR1 MNHEY and CDR2 SVGEGT. The CDR3 sequence is 14 residues long. V was pared by 5 bases and J by 2 bases, with 13 bases between.

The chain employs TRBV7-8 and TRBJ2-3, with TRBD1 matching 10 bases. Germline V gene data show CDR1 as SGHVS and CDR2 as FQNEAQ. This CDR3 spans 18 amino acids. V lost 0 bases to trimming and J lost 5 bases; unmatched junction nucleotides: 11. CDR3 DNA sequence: TGTGCCAGCAGCTTAGCGCCGTGGGGGACAGGGGAAGGAGATACGCAGTATTTT. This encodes CASSLAPWGTGEGDTQYF.

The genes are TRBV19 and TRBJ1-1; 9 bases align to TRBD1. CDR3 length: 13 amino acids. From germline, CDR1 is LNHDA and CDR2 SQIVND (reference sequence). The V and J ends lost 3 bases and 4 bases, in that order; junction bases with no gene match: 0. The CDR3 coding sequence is TGTGCCAGTAGTATGGGACAGGGCACTGAAGCTTTCTTT. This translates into CASSMGQGTEAFF.

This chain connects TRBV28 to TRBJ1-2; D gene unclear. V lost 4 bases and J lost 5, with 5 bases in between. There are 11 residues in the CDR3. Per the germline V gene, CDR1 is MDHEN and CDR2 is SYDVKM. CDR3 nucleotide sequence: TGTGCCAGCAGTTCCCAATATGGCTACACCTTC. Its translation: CASSSQYGYTF.

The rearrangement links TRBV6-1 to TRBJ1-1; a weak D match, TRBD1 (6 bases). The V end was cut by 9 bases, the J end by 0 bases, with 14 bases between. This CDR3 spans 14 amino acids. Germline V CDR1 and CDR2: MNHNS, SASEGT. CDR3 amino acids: CASFFTGLNTEAFF. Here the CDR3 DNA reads TGTGCCAGTTTTTTTACAGGGTTGAACACTGAAGCTTTCTTT.

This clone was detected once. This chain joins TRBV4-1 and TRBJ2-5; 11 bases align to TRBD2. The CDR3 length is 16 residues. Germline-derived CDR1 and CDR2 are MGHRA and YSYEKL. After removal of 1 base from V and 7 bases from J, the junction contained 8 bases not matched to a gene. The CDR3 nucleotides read TGCGCCAGCAGCCAAGGAAATCTAGCGGGGGGAGGGACCCAGTACTTC. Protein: CASSQGNLAGGGTQYF.

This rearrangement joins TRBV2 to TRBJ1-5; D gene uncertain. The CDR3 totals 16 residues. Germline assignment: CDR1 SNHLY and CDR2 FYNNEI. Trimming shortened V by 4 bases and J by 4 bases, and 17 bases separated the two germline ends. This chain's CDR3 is CASSGDLGRGNQPQHF. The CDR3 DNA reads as TGTGCCAGCAGTGGGGATTTGGGGAGAGGAAATCAGCCCCAGCATTTT.

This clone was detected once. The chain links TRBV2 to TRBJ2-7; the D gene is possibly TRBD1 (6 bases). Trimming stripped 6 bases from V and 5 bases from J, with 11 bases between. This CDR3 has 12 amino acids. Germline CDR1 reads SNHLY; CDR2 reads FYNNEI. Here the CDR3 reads CASSRNRDEQYF. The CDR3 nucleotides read TGTGCCAGCAGCAGAAACAGGGACGAGCAGTACTTC.

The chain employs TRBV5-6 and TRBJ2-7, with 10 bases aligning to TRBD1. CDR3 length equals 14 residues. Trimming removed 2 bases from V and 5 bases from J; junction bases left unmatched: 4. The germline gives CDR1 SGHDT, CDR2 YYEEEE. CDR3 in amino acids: CASSFWDRGHEQYF. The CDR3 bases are TGTGCCAGCAGCTTCTGGGACAGGGGTCACGAGCAGTACTTC.

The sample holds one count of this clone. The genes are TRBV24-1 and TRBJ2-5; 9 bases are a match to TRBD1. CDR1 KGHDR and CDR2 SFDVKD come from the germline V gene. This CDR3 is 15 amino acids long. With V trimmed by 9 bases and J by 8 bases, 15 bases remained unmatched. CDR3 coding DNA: TGTGCCACCCAGTCCCGTAAGATGACAGGGGGAACCCAGTACTTC. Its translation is CATQSRKMTGGTQYF.

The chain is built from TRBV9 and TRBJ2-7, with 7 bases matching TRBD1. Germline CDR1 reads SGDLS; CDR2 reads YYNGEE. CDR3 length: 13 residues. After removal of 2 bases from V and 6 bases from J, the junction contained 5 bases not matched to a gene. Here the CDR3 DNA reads TGTGCCAGCAGCGTCGCCGACAGGGCCGAGCAGTACTTC. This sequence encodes CASSVADRAEQYF.